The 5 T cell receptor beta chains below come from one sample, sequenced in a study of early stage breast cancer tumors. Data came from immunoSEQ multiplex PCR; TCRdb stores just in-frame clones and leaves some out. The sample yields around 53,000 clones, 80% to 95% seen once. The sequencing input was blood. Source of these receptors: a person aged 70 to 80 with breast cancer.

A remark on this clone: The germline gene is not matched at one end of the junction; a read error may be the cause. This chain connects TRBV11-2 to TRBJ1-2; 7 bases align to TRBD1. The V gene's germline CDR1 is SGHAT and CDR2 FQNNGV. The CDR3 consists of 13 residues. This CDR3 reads CASSVDREYGYTF. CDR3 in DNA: TGTGCCAGCAGCGTAGACAGGGAATATGGCTACACCTTC.

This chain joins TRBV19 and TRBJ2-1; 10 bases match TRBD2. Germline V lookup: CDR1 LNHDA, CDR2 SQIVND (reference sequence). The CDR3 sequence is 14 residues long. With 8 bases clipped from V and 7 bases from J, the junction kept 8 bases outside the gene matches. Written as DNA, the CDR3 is TGTGCCAGTTCCCCTAGCGGGAGCACGAATGAGCAGTTCTTC. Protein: CASSPSGSTNEQFF.

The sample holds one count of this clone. The CDR3 DNA follows: TGCGCCAGCAGTGATTCCGGGACAGGGTTTACTGAAGCTTTCTTT. Translated: CASSDSGTGFTEAFF. This chain connects TRBV10-2 to TRBJ1-1, with TRBD1 identical over 9 bases. CDR3 length equals 15 residues. V lost 3 bases to trimming and J lost 5 bases; unmatched junction nucleotides: 7. Germline CDR1 and CDR2: WSHSY and SAAADI.

The DNA for the CDR3 is TGCGCCAGCAGCCAAGAACTAGCGGGGGGACGTCCTAGCACAGATACGCAGTATTTT. It specifies CASSQELAGGRPSTDTQYF. V gene TRBV4-3 combines with J gene TRBJ2-3; TRBD2 agrees at 12 bases. The CDR3 runs to 19 residues. The germline V gene has CDR1 LGHNA and CDR2 YSLEER. J gave up 0 bases and V 0 bases, and 7 bases lay outside the gene matches.

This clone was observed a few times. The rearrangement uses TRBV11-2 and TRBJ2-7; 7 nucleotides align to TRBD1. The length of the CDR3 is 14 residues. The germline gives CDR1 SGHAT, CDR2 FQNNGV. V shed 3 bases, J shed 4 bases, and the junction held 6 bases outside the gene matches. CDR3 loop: CASSFDRVRYEQYF. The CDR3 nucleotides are TGTGCCAGCAGCTTCGACAGGGTAAGGTACGAGCAGTACTTC. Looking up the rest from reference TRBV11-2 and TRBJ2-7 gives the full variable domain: EAGVAQSPRYKIIEKRQSVAFWCNPISGHATLYWYQQILGQGPKLLIQFQNNGVVDDSQLPKDRFSAERLKGVDSTLKIQPAKLEDSAVYLCASSFDRVRYEQYFGPGTRLTVT.